The 21 T cell receptor beta chains in this list originate from one sample, sequenced in a study of cytomegalovirus exposure and HLA in healthy donors (dated by TCRdb to between 2016 and 2019). Library creation used the immunoSEQ multiplex PCR assay. For the multiplex PCR, a mixture combining 60 forward primers for TCR Vbeta segments and 13 reverse primers for TCR Jbeta segments was used. TCRdb obtained this table from immuneACCESS and retained in-frame rearrangements with V and J assigned. These tables miss some clones; where compared with another copy, unresolved V genes account for less than half of the shortfall, and the remainder is unexplained. In all, the sample holds 120,000 or so clones, and 65% to 90% of those were seen once. The ten biggest clones cover around 11% of the sample. Material for sequencing was PBMCs. Receptors were obtained from a male donor in good health and CMV-seropositive.

The V gene is TRBV7-2, the J gene TRBJ2-3, with 13 nucleotides matching TRBD2. With V trimmed by 4 bases and J by 6 bases, 13 bases remained unmatched. Germline-derived CDR1 and CDR2 are SGHTA and FQGNSA. This CDR3 comprises 18 residues. The CDR3 region is CASSSLRRTSGRIDTQYF. The DNA for the CDR3 is TGTGCCAGCAGCTCGCTAAGGCGGACTAGCGGGAGAATCGATACGCAGTATTTT.

This chain uses TRBV7-2 with TRBJ2-4; TRBD1 aligns across 8 bases. V dropped 4 bases and J dropped 2; count of bases not matched to a gene: 13. The CDR3 contains 18 residues. Germline CDR1 reads SGHTA; CDR2 reads FQGNSA. CDR3 in DNA: TGTGCCAGCAGCTATTCCGCGGGACAGGTCGTATCCAAAAACATTCAGTACTTC. Its protein is CASSYSAGQVVSKNIQYF. The full variable domain, rest sourced from reference TRBV7-2 and TRBJ2-4, is GAGVSQSPSNKVTEKGKDVELRCDPISGHTALYWYRQSLGQGLEFLIYFQGNSAPDKSGLPSDRFSAERTGGSVSTLTIQRTQQEDSAVYLCASSYSAGQVVSKNIQYFGAGTRLSVL.

The chain has TRBV11-2 and TRBJ1-5, with a weak D call TRBD1 (6 bases). The V gene's germline CDR1 is SGHAT and CDR2 FQNNGV. V was shortened by 8 bases and J by 5 bases, with 22 bases between the two germline ends. This CDR3 has 16 residues. The CDR3 DNA follows: TGTGCCAGCCTATCCAAGTTGACAGGCTGGGATCAGCCCCAGCATTTT. Translated: CASLSKLTGWDQPQHF.

The chain carries TRBV7-9 and TRBJ1-4; 8 positions match TRBD1. The CDR3 totals 15 residues. V was clipped by 6 bases and J by 4 bases; unmatched bases: 7. Germline V lookup: CDR1 SEHNR, CDR2 FQNEAQ (reference sequence). CDR3 region: CASSNQGAGNEKLFF. The CDR3 DNA is TGTGCCAGCAGTAACCAGGGGGCGGGTAATGAAAAACTGTTTTTT. Full variable domain (remainder filled in from reference TRBV7-9 and TRBJ1-4): DTGVSQNPRHKITKRGQNVTFRCDPISEHNRLYWYRQTLGQGPEFLTYFQNEAQLEKSRLLSDRFSAERPKGSFSTLEIQRTEQGDSAMYLCASSNQGAGNEKLFFGSGTQLSVL.

The chain has TRBV5-1 and TRBJ2-1; 15 bases fit TRBD2. J lost 8 bases, V lost 2 bases, and 5 bases had no gene match. This CDR3 has 16 residues. In germline, CDR1 is SGHRS, CDR2 YFSETQ. This CDR3 is CASSLGLAGGRDEQFF. DNA of the CDR3: TGCGCCAGCAGCTTAGGACTAGCGGGAGGGCGGGATGAGCAGTTCTTC. The variable domain in full, with the rest retrieved from reference TRBV5-1 and TRBJ2-1, is KAGVTQTPRYLIKTRGQQVTLSCSPISGHRSVSWYQQTPGQGLQFLFEYFSETQRNKGNFPGRFSGRQFSNSRSEMNVSTLELGDSALYLCASSLGLAGGRDEQFFGPGTRLTVL.

This CDR3 is CASRRVEEELFF. CDR3 sequence (DNA): TGCGCCAGCAGGAGGGTTGAGGAGGAGCTGTTTTTT. This sequence joins TRBV5-1 and TRBJ2-2; TRBD2 is a possible D gene (5 bases). V was pared by 5 bases and J by 10 bases, with 12 bases between. The CDR3 consists of 12 residues. Germline V gene data show CDR1 as SGHRS and CDR2 as YFSETQ.

On this clone itself: One end of the junction is discordant with germline, which a read error may explain. The chain recombines TRBV27 with TRBJ2-1; 11 nucleotides agree with TRBD2. Germline V CDR1 and CDR2: MNHEY, SMNVEV (reference sequence). This CDR3 has 14 amino acids. The CDR3 sequence: CASKLAGGYNGQFF. The CDR3 DNA reads TGTGCCAGTAAGCTAGCGGGAGGCTACAATGGGCAGTTCTTC.

The V call is TRBV28, the J call TRBJ2-5; TRBD1 aligns across 9 bases. The J call may be incorrect, as the DNA end agrees better with TRBJ2-7. Germline V CDR1 and CDR2: MDHEN, SYDVKM. The CDR3 is 15 amino acids. The CDR3 DNA follows: TGTGCCAGTTTACCCGGGACAGGGCAATCCTACGAGCAGTACTTC. It is translated as CASLPGTGQSYEQYF.

This clone was counted a few times. V gene TRBV4-3 combines with J gene TRBJ1-3; D is undetermined. V was pared by 0 bases and J by 6 bases, with 9 bases between. CDR1 and CDR2 from the germline V gene are LGHNA and YSLEER. The CDR3 contains 14 residues. The CDR3 reads CASSQDKQINTIYF. DNA of the CDR3: TGCGCCAGCAGCCAAGATAAACAAATAAACACCATATATTTT.

V gene TRBV29-1 combines with J gene TRBJ2-5; 7 nucleotides agree with TRBD1. Losses at the gene ends were 6 bases for V and 7 bases for J; bases not matched to a gene: 11. Germline V gene data show CDR1 as SQVTM and CDR2 as ANQGSEA. This CDR3 has 13 amino acids. CDR3 bases: TGCAGCGTAGTTCCGGACAGGTTCGGGACCCAGTACTTC. It codes for CSVVPDRFGTQYF.

This clone was seen only once. This chain connects TRBV2 to TRBJ1-5, with a tentative D call TRBD1 (5 bases). The CDR3 sequence is 16 residues long. The V end was cut by 2 bases, the J end by 6 bases, with 17 bases between. Per the germline V gene, CDR1 is SNHLY and CDR2 is FYNNEI. In DNA, the CDR3 is TGTGCCAGCAGTGAATCCGGGGCCCGTAGCGGTCAGCCCCAGCATTTT. Its translation is CASSESGARSGQPQHF.

The rearrangement links TRBV6-5 to TRBJ1-2; D call uncertain. This CDR3 has 13 amino acids. Germline lookup yields CDR1 MNHEY and CDR2 SVGAGI. V lost 2 bases to trimming and J lost 5 bases, with 9 bases between them. Written as DNA, the CDR3 is TGTGCCAGCAGTTACGACTTTAATTATGGCTACACCTTC. Its translation: CASSYDFNYGYTF.

The rearrangement uses TRBV7-9 and TRBJ2-3, with 7 bases identical to TRBD1. CDR1 SEHNR and CDR2 FQNEAQ come from the germline V gene (reference sequence). This CDR3 spans 14 amino acids. V shed 8 bases, J shed 7 bases, and the junction held 12 bases outside the gene matches. The CDR3 nucleotides are TGTGCCAGCTTCCTTTCCCACAGGGGTAATACGCAGTATTTT. This codes for CASFLSHRGNTQYF.

The chain joins TRBV15 to TRBJ2-5; D possibly corresponds to TRBD2 (6 bases). This CDR3 has 16 amino acids. V was trimmed by 0 bases and J by 3 bases, leaving 14 bases between them. Per the germline V gene, CDR1 is LNHNV and CDR2 is YYDKDF (reference sequence). The CDR3 loop reads CATSRDWSLAKETQYF. The CDR3 nucleotides read TGTGCCACCAGCAGAGATTGGTCACTAGCAAAAGAGACCCAGTACTTC.

CDR3 amino acids: CASSLRTEGIGELFF. The CDR3 region has the DNA TGTGCCAGCAGCCTCCGGACAGAGGGAATCGGGGAGCTGTTTTTT. The gene calls are TRBV9 and TRBJ2-2; the D gene is possibly TRBD1 (6 bases). The CDR3 length is 15 residues. The V gene lost 4 bases and the J gene lost 7 bases, with 17 bases spanning the gap. CDR1 and CDR2 from the germline V gene are SGDLS and YYNGEE.

The V call is TRBV7-9, the J call TRBJ2-5, with a possible D match to TRBD1 (5 bases). V shed 6 bases and J shed 3 bases, with 14 bases lying between them. This CDR3 is built from 14 residues. From germline, CDR1 is SEHNR and CDR2 FQNEAQ (reference sequence). The CDR3 region is CASRSDEGEETQYF. In DNA, the CDR3 is TGTGCCAGCAGGAGCGATGAAGGGGAAGAGACCCAGTACTTC.

CDR3 in amino acids: CASSPGLAGPTDTQYF. Written as DNA, the CDR3 is TGTGCCAGCAGCCCGGGACTAGCGGGACCCACAGATACGCAGTATTTT. The V gene is TRBV14, the J gene TRBJ2-3, with TRBD2 matching over 13 bases. V lost 4 bases and J lost 2; bases outside the gene matches: 3. The CDR3 sequence is 16 residues long. The germline V gene encodes CDR1 SGHDN and CDR2 FVKESK.

With regard to this clone: The junction differs from germline at one of its ends, possibly a read error. V and J are TRBV13 and TRBJ2-7, with TRBD1 identical over 8 bases. CDR1 is PRHDT and CDR2 is FYEKMQ in the germline V gene (reference sequence). This CDR3 comprises 15 residues. This chain's CDR3 is CASSGQGARSSEQYF. The CDR3 DNA reads as TGTGCCAGCAGCGGCCAGGGGGCGCGGTCCTCCGAGCAGTACTTC.

The chain links TRBV14 to TRBJ2-5; 11 nucleotides line up with TRBD2. The closer fit of TRBJ2-7 to the DNA end suggests the J call may be wrong. The CDR3 runs to 15 residues. CDR1 and CDR2 from the germline V gene are SGHDN and FVKESK. CDR3 residues: CASSQLLAGAYEQYF. In DNA, the CDR3 is TGTGCCAGCAGCCAATTACTAGCGGGGGCCTACGAGCAGTACTTC.

The CDR3 sequence: CASSLRQGPYGYTF. DNA of the CDR3: TGTGCCAGCAGCTTACGGCAGGGTCCCTATGGCTACACCTTC. The chain uses TRBV13 and TRBJ1-2; possible D gene TRBD1, 5 bases. In germline, CDR1 is PRHDT, CDR2 FYEKMQ (reference sequence). The V gene lost 2 bases and the J gene lost 4 bases, with 11 bases spanning the gap. This CDR3 has 14 residues.

V gene TRBV28 combines with J gene TRBJ1-2; 8 bases line up with TRBD1. Germline V gene sequence: CDR1 MDHEN, CDR2 SYDVKM. With V trimmed by 9 bases and J by 4 bases, 10 bases remained unmatched. The CDR3 extends over 14 amino acids. The CDR3 DNA follows: TGTGCCAGTCTACGCAGGGGGCTGGGCTATGGCTACACCTTC. Translation gives CASLRRGLGYGYTF.